Following are 3 T cell receptor beta chains from one sample sequenced in a study of T cell changes during pregnancy in multiple sclerosis. Only in-frame clones appear in the TCRdb table, and some are missing; sequencing was by immunoSEQ multiplex PCR. The repertoire holds 55,000 to 75,000 clones, around 91% seen once, with approximately 1.5% in the top ten. The sequenced sample was peripheral blood, obtained after pregnancy. All receptors derive from a female donor in good health, enrolled as a control in a pregnancy study.

This sequence joins TRBV14 and TRBJ1-1, with 8 bases lining up with TRBD1. This CDR3 has 17 residues. J gave up 3 bases and V 4 bases, and 13 bases lay outside the gene matches. CDR1 and CDR2 from the germline V gene are SGHDN and FVKESK. CDR3 sequence: CASSPGGFSKLDTEAFF. For the CDR3, the DNA is TGTGCCAGCAGCCCAGGGGGCTTTAGTAAATTGGACACTGAAGCTTTCTTT.

This clone was counted once. The chain has TRBV9 and TRBJ1-6, with 11 bases that match TRBD1. The V and J ends lost 3 bases and 5 bases, in that order; junction bases with no gene match: 4. The CDR3 length is 16 residues. Germline lookup yields CDR1 SGDLS and CDR2 YYNGEE. CDR3 sequence: CASSEGTGGNNSPLHF. The CDR3 DNA follows: TGTGCCAGCAGCGAGGGGACAGGGGGAAATAATTCACCCCTCCACTTT.

This clone was observed a single time. V gene TRBV7-9 combines with J gene TRBJ1-1; a weak D match, TRBD1 (6 bases). V dropped 7 bases and J dropped 4 bases, with 13 bases sitting between them. Germline CDR1 is SEHNR and CDR2 is FQNEAQ (reference sequence). The length of the CDR3 is 13 residues. The CDR3 loop reads CASTAGGPTEAFF. CDR3 DNA: TGTGCCAGCACCGCCGGGGGGCCCACTGAAGCTTTCTTT.